This TCR beta chain was observed in a study of T cell responses to AZD1222 COVID-19 vaccine. Regarding the study as a whole: Females made up more of the donors, who were largely white British, and clonal diversity may have come out too low. At baseline, just 6 or 7 AZD1222 recipients tested seropositive. Of spike-specific TCRs, nearly half reportedly target regions left unmutated in variants.

V lost 11 bases, J lost 0 bases, and 10 bases lay in between. Germline V gene lookup returns CDR1 LNHDA and CDR2 SQIVND (reference sequence). The CDR3 length is 12 residues. This clone has just one count. Its antigen is not identified. Doses given second, at about 4 or about 12 weeks, were pooled. Sequencing was performed with immunoSEQ multiplex PCR; in TCRdb, only in-frame clones are kept and a portion is missing. The table includes under 200,000 clones, approximately 90% detected once. This sequence originates from an adult who received the AZD1222 COVID-19 vaccine. The sequencing here drew on peripheral blood, taken 28 days after the second AZD1222 dose. This chain joins TRBV19 and TRBJ1-1, with TRBD1 as a possible D gene (5 bases). DNA for the CDR3: TGTGCCCCCCGACAGCTGAACACTGAAGCTTTCTTT. As protein: CAPRQLNTEAFF.